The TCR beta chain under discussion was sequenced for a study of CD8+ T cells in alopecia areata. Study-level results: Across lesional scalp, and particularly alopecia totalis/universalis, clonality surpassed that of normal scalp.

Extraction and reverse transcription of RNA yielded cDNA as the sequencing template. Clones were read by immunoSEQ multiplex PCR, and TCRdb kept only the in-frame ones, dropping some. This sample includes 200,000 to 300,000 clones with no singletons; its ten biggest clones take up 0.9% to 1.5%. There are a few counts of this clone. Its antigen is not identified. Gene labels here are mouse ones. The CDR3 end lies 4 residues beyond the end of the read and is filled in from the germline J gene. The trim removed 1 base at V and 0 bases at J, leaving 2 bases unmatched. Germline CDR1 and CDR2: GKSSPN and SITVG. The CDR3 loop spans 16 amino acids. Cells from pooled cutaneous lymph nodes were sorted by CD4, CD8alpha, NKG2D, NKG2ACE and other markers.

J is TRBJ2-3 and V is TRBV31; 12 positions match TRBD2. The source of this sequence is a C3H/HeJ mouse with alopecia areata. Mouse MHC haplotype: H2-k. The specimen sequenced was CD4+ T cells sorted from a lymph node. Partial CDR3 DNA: TGTGCCTGGAGTCGGACTGGGGGGGGTAGTGCAGAA. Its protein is CAWSRTGGGSAE. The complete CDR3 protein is CAWSRTGGGSAETLYF.